This TCR beta chain was profiled in a study of T cell responses to AZD1222 COVID-19 vaccine. Study context: Pooled samples include second doses given at about 4 or 12 weeks.

Only in-frame clones appear in the TCRdb table, and some are missing; sequencing was by immunoSEQ multiplex PCR. The data contain approximately 74,000 clones, roughly 85% of them seen just once; the ten biggest clones take up 2.5% to 3%. Study-wide findings and caveats: Without day 14 samples, only post-peak T cell repertoires were studied. Baseline serostatus was positive in only a handful of AZD1222 recipients.

In its sample, this clone was seen a few times. Its antigen is unknown. This TCR was sampled from an adult in good health. Material: peripheral blood, obtained on day 0 of AZD1222 vaccination.

DNA for the CDR3: TGTGCCAGCAGTGAATACGAACCGGGACAGAAGTACTTC. It encodes CASSEYEPGQKYF. V is TRBV25-1 and J is TRBJ2-7; 7 positions match TRBD1. This CDR3 region has 13 residues. CDR1 and CDR2 (germline): MGHDK, SYGVNS. V was clipped by 0 bases and J by 11 bases; unmatched bases: 7.